Listed here are 17 T cell receptor beta chains from one sample, sequenced in a study of radiotherapy plus CTLA-4 blockade in lung cancer. The assay was immunoSEQ multiplex PCR, and TCRdb's table has in-frame clones only and misses some. The table has 70,000 to 90,000 clones, 60% to 85% seen once. Sequenced material: peripheral blood, taken from a patient treated with radiotherapy plus ipilimumab. The source of these receptors is a human donor with non-small cell lung cancer whose response to radiotherapy plus ipilimumab could not be evaluated. Some clones in this sample may be carry-over from other donors' samples.

The chain combines TRBV2 with TRBJ2-7; 9 nucleotides agree with TRBD1. The CDR3 runs 14 residues. Germline loops: CDR1 SNHLY, CDR2 FYNNEI. V was clipped by 3 bases and J by 2 bases; unmatched bases: 2. Written as DNA, the CDR3 is TGTGCCAGCAGTGAGGACAGGGGCCCCTACGAGCAGTACTTC. Its protein is CASSEDRGPYEQYF.

This rearrangement joins TRBV6-4 to TRBJ2-7; TRBD2 is a possible D gene (5 bases). With 4 bases removed from V and 0 bases from J, the gap between germline ends came to 13 bases. Looked up from germline, CDR1 is MRHNA and CDR2 is SNTAGT. The CDR3 loop spans 15 amino acids. CDR3 sequence reads: CASSATAGVSYEQYF. In DNA form, the CDR3 reads TGTGCCAGCAGTGCTACGGCCGGGGTCTCCTACGAGCAGTACTTC.

This clone was detected once. The J gene is TRBJ1-2, the V gene TRBV4-3, with D tentatively TRBD1 (5 bases). The CDR3 is 15 residues long. Trimming removed 3 bases at V and 3 bases at J, with 14 bases between. Germline V gene data show CDR1 as LGHNA and CDR2 as YSLEER. CDR3 bases: TGCGCCAGCAGCCAGTCGATTACCAGGGACTATGGCTACACCTTC. This codes for CASSQSITRDYGYTF.

In its sample, this clone was seen once. This chain uses TRBV5-1 with TRBJ2-5; no clear D. The CDR3 has 14 amino acids. Trimming took 0 bases from V and 2 from J, leaving 8 bases between them. Germline V gene data show CDR1 as SGHRS and CDR2 as YFSETQ. The CDR3 reads CASSLDRVQETQYF. CDR3 DNA sequence: TGCGCCAGCAGCTTGGACAGAGTTCAAGAGACCCAGTACTTC.

In the case of this clone: A junction end diverges from the germline sequence, so it may reflect a read error. The chain is built from TRBV2 and TRBJ1-1; 7 bases match TRBD1. The CDR3 covers 12 residues. CDR1 is SNHLY and CDR2 is FYNNEI in the germline V gene. The CDR3 region is CASSDVRTGNCF. Written as DNA, the CDR3 is TGTGCCAGCAGTGATGTGCGGACAGGTAATTGCTTT.

The chain combines TRBV19 with TRBJ1-5, with 8 bases lining up with TRBD1. Germline V lookup: CDR1 LNHDA, CDR2 SQIVND (reference sequence). With 10 bases clipped from V and 3 bases from J, the junction kept 5 bases outside the gene matches. This CDR3 has 13 residues. The CDR3 protein is CATTRGLNQPQHF. DNA for the CDR3: TGTGCCACCACCAGGGGGCTCAATCAGCCCCAGCATTTT.

The chain uses TRBV9 and TRBJ2-2; TRBD2 is a possible D gene (5 bases). V was clipped by 0 bases and J by 0 bases, with 9 bases between them. Germline CDR1 reads SGDLS; CDR2 reads YYNGEE. The CDR3 consists of 16 residues. The CDR3 region is CASSVAQLANTGELFF. The CDR3 nucleotides are TGTGCCAGCAGCGTAGCCCAACTAGCGAACACCGGGGAGCTGTTTTTT.

This clone showed up just a few times. This chain uses TRBV13 with TRBJ2-4; the match to TRBD2 covers 7 bases. From germline, CDR1 is PRHDT and CDR2 FYEKMQ (reference sequence). The CDR3 consists of 15 residues. V trimming: 0 bases; J trimming: 1 base; junction bases outside the gene matches: 0. CDR3 DNA sequence: TGTGCCAGCAGCTTAGGCGGGGGGGCCAAAAACATTCAGTACTTC. Translation gives CASSLGGGAKNIQYF.

J is TRBJ1-4 and V is TRBV7-9, with a tentative D call TRBD1 (6 bases). CDR1 and CDR2 (germline): SEHNR, FQNEAQ (reference sequence). Trimming took off 2 bases at V and 4 bases at J, with 14 bases between the two ends. The CDR3 sequence is 16 residues long. CDR3 sequence reads: CASSLNSRGDNEKLFF. The DNA of the CDR3 is TGTGCCAGCAGCTTAAATTCCAGGGGAGATAATGAAAAACTGTTTTTT.

The chain is built from TRBV11-2 and TRBJ2-2, with a possible D match to TRBD1 (6 bases). The CDR3 runs to 14 residues. CDR1 is SGHAT, CDR2 FQNNGV, per germline. Trimming left V 1 base short and J 7 bases short, with 10 bases between. CDR3 amino acids: CASSLVGAGGELFF. CDR3 in DNA: TGTGCCAGCAGCTTAGTGGGGGCCGGCGGGGAGCTGTTTTTT. The complete variable domain, with remaining parts taken from reference TRBV11-2 and TRBJ2-2, reads EAGVAQSPRYKIIEKRQSVAFWCNPISGHATLYWYQQILGQGPKLLIQFQNNGVVDDSQLPKDRFSAERLKGVDSTLKIQPAKLEDSAVYLCASSLVGAGGELFFGEGSRLTVL.

In this sample, this clone turned up a few times. The rearrangement joins TRBV19 to TRBJ1-2; 9 nucleotides agree with TRBD1. The V gene's germline CDR1 is LNHDA and CDR2 SQIVND (reference sequence). This CDR3 has 13 amino acids. Trimming at V came to 7 bases and at J to 4 bases, leaving 4 bases not matched to a gene. The CDR3 region has the DNA TGTGCCAGTAAGACAGGGGGATTCTATGGCTACACCTTC. Translation: CASKTGGFYGYTF. The full variable domain, in which reference TRBV19 and TRBJ1-2 provide the parts outside the CDR3, is DGGITQSPKYLFRKEGQNVTLSCEQNLNHDAMYWYRQDPGQGLRLIYYSQIVNDFQKGDIAEGYSVSREKKESFPLTVTSAQKNPTAFYLCASKTGGFYGYTFGSGTRLTVV.

V gene TRBV6-5 combines with J gene TRBJ2-5; weak D call: TRBD2 (5 bases). Germline lookup yields CDR1 MNHEY and CDR2 SVGAGI. V gave up 4 bases and J gave up 4 bases, with 16 bases separating them. This CDR3 is built from 15 residues. The CDR3 reads CASSWGRGRVETQYF. CDR3 bases: TGTGCCAGCAGTTGGGGTCGGGGTCGGGTAGAGACCCAGTACTTC.

The V gene is TRBV28, the J gene TRBJ1-2; D is undetermined. This CDR3 is 11 amino acids long. Trimming left V 5 bases short and J 4 bases short, with 5 bases between. The germline gives CDR1 MDHEN, CDR2 SYDVKM. CDR3 amino acids: CASSDTYGYTF. The CDR3 DNA reads TGTGCCAGCAGTGACACCTATGGCTACACCTTC.

The genes are TRBV18 and TRBJ2-5; D possibly corresponds to TRBD2 (5 bases). The CDR3 spans 14 residues. V was shortened by 4 bases and J by 1 base, with 10 bases between the two germline ends. Per the germline V gene, CDR1 is KGHSH and CDR2 is LQKENI. In nucleotides, the CDR3 is TGTGCCAGCTCACAGAGGGCGTCCCAAGAGACCCAGTACTTC. Its translation: CASSQRASQETQYF.

The chain links TRBV19 to TRBJ1-1; the D is unclear. CDR1 is LNHDA and CDR2 is SQIVND in the germline V gene (reference sequence). Trimming removed 5 bases at V and 0 bases at J, with 7 bases between. The CDR3 totals 13 residues. The CDR3 nucleotides are TGTGCCAGTAGTTTCGGTCTGAACACTGAAGCTTTCTTT. Amino acid sequence: CASSFGLNTEAFF.

This chain connects TRBV19 to TRBJ2-6; TRBD1 agrees at 7 bases. CDR3 size: 21 residues. Germline V CDR1 and CDR2: LNHDA, SQIVND (reference sequence). Losses at the gene ends were 1 base for V and 0 bases for J; bases not matched to a gene: 15. DNA of the CDR3: TGTGCCAGTAGTATAGGTCCGACAGGGTTTAATAGGGACTCTGGGGCCAACGTCCTGACTTTC. Translation: CASSIGPTGFNRDSGANVLTF. Variable domain in full (rest from reference TRBV19 and TRBJ2-6): DGGITQSPKYLFRKEGQNVTLSCEQNLNHDAMYWYRQDPGQGLRLIYYSQIVNDFQKGDIAEGYSVSREKKESFPLTVTSAQKNPTAFYLCASSIGPTGFNRDSGANVLTFGAGSRLTVL.

The chain uses TRBV7-2 and TRBJ2-1; 10 bases are a match to TRBD2. Per the germline V gene, CDR1 is SGHTA and CDR2 is FQGNSA. The CDR3 contains 15 residues. The J segment lost 10 bases and the V segment lost 1 base, leaving 7 bases of the junction unmatched. This chain's CDR3 is CASSLVAGGSLEQFF. The CDR3 region has the DNA TGTGCCAGCAGCTTAGTAGCGGGGGGCTCCCTGGAGCAGTTCTTC.